Below, one TCR beta chain is given with its context. Time point noted: cycle 4 day 1 (C4D1), after 5 to 7 weeks of nivolumab. Each patient relapsed following autologous stem cell transplantation, and prior brentuximab vedotin exposure differed. The method was immunoSEQ multiplex PCR; TCRdb's version includes in-frame clones alone and lacks a portion of them. The table has tens of thousands of clones, about 89% seen once; the top ten hold 10%. The sample belongs to a study of PD-1 blockade in classical Hodgkin lymphoma. This CDR3 comprises 16 residues. The germline V gene encodes CDR1 SGHDT and CDR2 YYEEEE. V was pared by 1 base and J by 3 bases, with 15 bases between.

This receptor was identified in a human donor with classical Hodgkin lymphoma. The starting material was peripheral blood mononuclear cells (PBMCs), obtained before the fourth cycle of nivolumab. The chain couples TRBV5-6 to TRBJ2-3; D gene unclear. CDR3 bases: TGTGCCAGCAGCTTGAGAATGATCACGGCGACAGATACGCAGTATTTT. It translates to CASSLRMITATDTQYF.